The clone carrying this TCR beta chain was recorded only once. In the source study's methods: Estimation of nucleated cell counts was performed using reference gene primer amplification. The table came from immunoSEQ multiplex PCR; TCRdb's copy has only in-frame clones and leaves some out. For V, J and clone size, that table is used; D and trimming come from the DNA. This repertoire shows approximately 210,000 clones, approximately 83% found once; its top ten account for about 2.5%. The sample comes from a study of blood T cell repertoires in COVID-19. Study-level background: Specimens from acute and convalescent COVID-19 originated in the United States, Italy and Spain. Sources were T cells, B-cell-depleted T cells, or PBMCs; the material itself was cDNA or gDNA.

Sequenced: peripheral blood. This receptor was taken from a woman aged 40 to 50 with active or convalescent COVID-19.

CDR3 DNA: TGTGCCAGCAGCTTAGGGCAGTCCACCGGGGAGCTGTTTTTT. Translation: CASSLGQSTGELFF. The chain couples TRBV7-8 to TRBJ2-2; D gene unclear. V dropped 1 base and J dropped 4 bases, with 7 bases sitting between them. Germline V CDR1 and CDR2: SGHVS, FQNEAQ. This CDR3 contains 14 residues.